This TCR beta chain stems from a study of shared clonotypes between healthy human individuals. Sequenced by immunoSEQ multiplex PCR; TCRdb stores in-frame clones only, minus some. The table has about 490,000 clones, around 78% seen once. There are 15 residues in the CDR3. CDR1 is MDHEN and CDR2 is SYDVKM in the germline V gene. Trimming took off 7 bases at V and 4 bases at J, with 19 bases between the two ends. The receptor was derived from a woman aged 40 to 50 in good health. Some clones in this sample may be carry-over from other donors' samples. The sample was PBMCs. The gene calls are TRBV28 and TRBJ1-2; tentatively, D is TRBD1 (5 bases). CDR3 coding DNA: TGTGCCAGCAAAGGGACGGCGTACGGGGGCTATGGCTACACCTTC. Translating gives CASKGTAYGGYGYTF.